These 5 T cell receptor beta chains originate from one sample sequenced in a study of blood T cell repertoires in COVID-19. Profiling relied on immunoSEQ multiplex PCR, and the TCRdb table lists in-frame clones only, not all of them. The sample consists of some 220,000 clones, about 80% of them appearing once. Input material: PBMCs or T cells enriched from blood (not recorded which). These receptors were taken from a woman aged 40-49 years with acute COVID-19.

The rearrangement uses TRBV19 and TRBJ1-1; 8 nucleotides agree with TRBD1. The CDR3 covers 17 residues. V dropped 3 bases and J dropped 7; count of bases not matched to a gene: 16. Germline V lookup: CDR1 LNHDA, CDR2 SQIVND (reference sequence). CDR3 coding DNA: TGTGCCAGTAGTATTCGGATTACGAGATCAGGGGGCTTTGAAGCTTTCTTT. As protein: CASSIRITRSGGFEAFF. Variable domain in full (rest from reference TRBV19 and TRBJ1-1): DGGITQSPKYLFRKEGQNVTLSCEQNLNHDAMYWYRQDPGQGLRLIYYSQIVNDFQKGDIAEGYSVSREKKESFPLTVTSAQKNPTAFYLCASSIRITRSGGFEAFFGQGTRLTVV.

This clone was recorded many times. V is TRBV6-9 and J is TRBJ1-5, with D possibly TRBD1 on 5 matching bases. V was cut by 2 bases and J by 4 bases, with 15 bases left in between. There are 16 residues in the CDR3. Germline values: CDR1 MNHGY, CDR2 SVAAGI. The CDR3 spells CASSYRGKITNQPQHF. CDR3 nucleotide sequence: TGTGCCAGCAGTTATAGGGGCAAGATTACTAATCAGCCCCAGCATTTT.

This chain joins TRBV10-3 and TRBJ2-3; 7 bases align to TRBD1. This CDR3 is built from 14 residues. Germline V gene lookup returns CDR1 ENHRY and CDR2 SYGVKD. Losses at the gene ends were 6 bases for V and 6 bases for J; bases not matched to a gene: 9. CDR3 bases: TGTGCCATCAGCCCGACAGGGAATATGGATACGCAGTATTTT. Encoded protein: CAISPTGNMDTQYF.

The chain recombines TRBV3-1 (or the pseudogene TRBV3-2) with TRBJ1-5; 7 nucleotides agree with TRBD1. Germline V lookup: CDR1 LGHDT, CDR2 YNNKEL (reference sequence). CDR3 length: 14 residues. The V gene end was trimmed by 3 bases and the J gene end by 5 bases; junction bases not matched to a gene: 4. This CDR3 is CASSHRDSDQPQHF. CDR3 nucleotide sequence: TGTGCCAGCAGCCACCGGGACAGCGATCAGCCCCAGCATTTT.

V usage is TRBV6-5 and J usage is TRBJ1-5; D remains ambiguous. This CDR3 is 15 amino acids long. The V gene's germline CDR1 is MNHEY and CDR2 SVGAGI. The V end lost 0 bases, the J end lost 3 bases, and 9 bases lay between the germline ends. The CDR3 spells CASSYSPQSNQPQHF. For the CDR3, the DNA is TGTGCCAGCAGTTACTCGCCACAGTCCAATCAGCCCCAGCATTTT.